The 32 T cell receptor beta chains below all came from one sample that was sequenced in a study of blood T cell repertoires in COVID-19 (dated by TCRdb to between 2020 and 2021). The method behind the library was the immunoSEQ multiplex PCR assay. TCRdb holds this immuneACCESS table with in-frame rearrangements only. Some clones are missing; in checked studies, unresolved V genes explain under half, and the rest has no known cause. Recorded for this sample are some 180,000 clones; around 85% of them occurred a single time. Around 6.2% of the sample is taken by the ten largest. Sequences were obtained from PBMCs or T cells enriched from blood (not recorded which). The receptors shown here come from a man in his forties who had recovered from COVID-19.

The chain recombines TRBV10-1 with TRBJ2-5; tentative D call: TRBD2 (6 bases). Germline values: CDR1 WNHNN, CDR2 SYGVQD (reference sequence). The V end lost 4 bases, the J end lost 3 bases, and 6 bases lay between the germline ends. The CDR3 runs to 12 residues. In nucleotides, the CDR3 is TGCGCCAGCAGTGGACTAGAAGAGACCCAGTACTTC. This translates into CASSGLEETQYF.

The CDR3 coding sequence is TGTGCCAGCAGATTAACACAGGGGCGGGGCGAGCAGTACTTC. Amino acid sequence: CASRLTQGRGEQYF. This chain links TRBV2 with TRBJ2-7; a possible D gene is TRBD1 (7 bases). The length of the CDR3 is 14 residues. CDR1 is SNHLY and CDR2 is FYNNEI in the germline V gene. Trimming stripped 6 bases from V and 6 bases from J, with 18 bases between.

For this clone: An end of the junction differs from the germline gene, which may be a read error. The chain joins TRBV19 to TRBJ1-4, with D uncertain. The germline CDR1 and CDR2 sequences are LNHDA and SQIVND (reference sequence). This CDR3 has 12 amino acids. The CDR3 nucleotides read TGTGCCAGTAGTATCCTCACTGAAAGACTGTTTTTT. The encoded protein is CASSILTERLFF.

The V call is TRBV10-3, the J call TRBJ1-1, with D uncertain. CDR1 and CDR2 (germline): ENHRY, SYGVKD. With 2 bases removed from V and 3 bases from J, the gap between germline ends came to 7 bases. This CDR3 comprises 13 residues. The DNA for the CDR3 is TGTGCCATCAGTGAGGCAGGATACACTGAAGCTTTCTTT. This codes for CAISEAGYTEAFF.

This chain uses TRBV24-1 with TRBJ2-3, with 7 bases identical to TRBD1. Germline values: CDR1 KGHDR, CDR2 SFDVKD. V shed 1 base and J 3 bases; nucleotides not matched to a gene: 9. This CDR3 region has 17 residues. For the CDR3, the DNA is TGTGCCACCAGTGATTTCGGATCGACAGGGTTGACAGATACGCAGTATTTT. This translates into CATSDFGSTGLTDTQYF.

The J gene is TRBJ1-3, the V gene TRBV24-1; maybe TRBD1 (5 bases). V dropped 9 bases and J dropped 0 bases, with 14 bases sitting between them. The CDR3 is 15 residues long. CDR1 is KGHDR, CDR2 SFDVKD, per germline. DNA for the CDR3: TGTGCCACCCCTGTTGGCGGGGGCTCTGGAAACACCATATATTTT. Translation: CATPVGGGSGNTIYF.

This chain links TRBV27 with TRBJ1-6; the D is unclear. With 5 bases removed from V and 1 base from J, the gap between germline ends came to 12 bases. The length of the CDR3 is 16 residues. Per the germline V gene, CDR1 is MNHEY and CDR2 is SMNVEV (reference sequence). The CDR3 sequence is CASSLLPGSYNSPLHF. The CDR3 nucleotides read TGTGCCAGCAGTCTCCTCCCGGGTTCCTATAATTCACCCCTCCACTTT.

The V call is TRBV5-4, the J call TRBJ2-5, with D uncertain. The CDR3 has 14 amino acids. V lost 0 bases and J 1 base, leaving 7 bases between the germline ends. CDR1 and CDR2 (germline): SGHNT, YYREEE (reference sequence). The CDR3 DNA is TGTGCCAGCAGCTTGGCGGGTTTCCAAGAGACCCAGTACTTC. It encodes CASSLAGFQETQYF.

The count of this clone is one. The rearrangement joins TRBV27 to TRBJ2-7; TRBD2 aligns across 10 bases. J was trimmed by 2 bases and V by 2 bases; bases with no gene match: 3. This CDR3 is 15 amino acids long. The germline V gene encodes CDR1 MNHEY and CDR2 SMNVEV (reference sequence). For the CDR3, the DNA is TGTGCCAGCAGTTTAGTAGCGGGAGGACCCTACGAGCAGTACTTC. It is translated as CASSLVAGGPYEQYF.

V is TRBV29-1 and J is TRBJ2-5; a weak D match, TRBD1 (5 bases). This CDR3 is 12 amino acids long. The V gene's germline CDR1 is SQVTM and CDR2 ANQGSEA. Trimming shortened V by 4 bases and J by 7 bases, and 13 bases separated the two germline ends. CDR3 amino acids: CSVAARVGTQYF. The CDR3 coding sequence is TGCAGCGTTGCAGCCAGGGTAGGGACCCAGTACTTC.

The J gene is TRBJ1-6, the V gene TRBV11-3; maybe TRBD1 (5 bases). The CDR3 extends over 13 amino acids. The germline V and J ends were trimmed by 0 bases and 10 bases, with 7 bases remaining between them. Germline CDR1 reads SGHNT; CDR2 reads YENEEA. This chain's CDR3 is CASSLDGGSPLHF. The CDR3 DNA follows: TGTGCCAGCAGCTTAGATGGGGGGTCACCCCTCCACTTT.

The chain employs TRBV6-5 and TRBJ1-2; 9 bases are a match to TRBD1. The V segment lost 6 bases and the J segment 8 bases; nucleotides outside the gene matches: 13. Germline CDR1 and CDR2: MNHEY and SVGAGI. The length of the CDR3 is 15 residues. CDR3 region: CASRVTGTGNYGYTF. CDR3 DNA sequence: TGTGCCAGCAGGGTTACCGGGACAGGGAATTACGGCTACACCTTC.

This clone was seen just once. The CDR3 DNA sequence: TGTGCCAGCAGCTTCGACAGCTACAATGAGCAGTTCTTC. Translating gives CASSFDSYNEQFF. V usage is TRBV9 and J usage is TRBJ2-1; TRBD1 is a possible D gene (5 bases). CDR3 length equals 13 residues. V was clipped by 4 bases and J by 3 bases, with 8 bases between them. The germline CDR1 and CDR2 sequences are SGDLS and YYNGEE.

The table lists this clone with a count of one. The rearrangement links TRBV29-1 to TRBJ2-3; 7 positions match TRBD2. There are 13 residues in the CDR3. Trimming at V came to 6 bases and at J to 2 bases, leaving 5 bases not matched to a gene. Germline CDR1 and CDR2: SQVTM and ANQGSEA. The CDR3, as DNA: TGCAGCGTGGGAGGGACTCACACAGATACGCAGTATTTT. Its protein product is CSVGGTHTDTQYF.

In its sample, this clone was seen once. This chain uses TRBV2 with TRBJ1-3, with a possible D match to TRBD1 (5 bases). The germline CDR1 and CDR2 sequences are SNHLY and FYNNEI. The germline V and J ends were trimmed by 6 bases and 2 bases, with 17 bases remaining between them. The CDR3 length is 16 residues. The CDR3 nucleotides read TGTGCCAGCAGCAACGACCGGAGGGGCACTGGAAACACCATATATTTT. Its translation: CASSNDRRGTGNTIYF.

The chain combines TRBV6-5 with TRBJ2-2; tentatively, D is TRBD2 (5 bases). Germline CDR1 reads MNHEY; CDR2 reads SVGAGI. This CDR3 region has 14 residues. V dropped 2 bases and J dropped 5 bases, with 9 bases sitting between them. CDR3 in amino acids: CASSYPPGTGELFF. The CDR3, as DNA: TGTGCCAGCAGTTACCCCCCGGGGACCGGGGAGCTGTTTTTT.

J is TRBJ1-2 and V is TRBV3-1 (or the pseudogene TRBV3-2); possibly TRBD1 for D (6 bases). This CDR3 spans 13 amino acids. V lost 8 bases, J lost 0 bases, and 10 bases lay in between. Germline V gives CDR1 LGHDT, CDR2 YNNKEL (reference sequence). CDR3 sequence: CASRDTSNYGYTF. CDR3 DNA: TGTGCCAGCCGGGACACCTCTAACTATGGCTACACCTTC.

This chain links TRBV3-1 (or the pseudogene TRBV3-2) with TRBJ1-1; TRBD1 might be the D (5 bases). This CDR3 comprises 13 residues. Trimming pared 4 bases from V and 4 bases from J, leaving 10 bases between. CDR1 LGHDT and CDR2 YNNKEL come from the germline V gene (reference sequence). The CDR3 sequence is CASSRGVGTEAFF. CDR3 nucleotides: TGTGCCAGCAGCCGGGGGGTAGGCACTGAAGCTTTCTTT.

The CDR3 bases are TGTGCCAGCAGTTACTTGGACACTCCGAGCCAAGGCTACACCTTC. This sequence encodes CASSYLDTPSQGYTF. This chain uses TRBV6-5 with TRBJ1-2; a weak D match, TRBD1 (5 bases). The V gene's germline CDR1 is MNHEY and CDR2 SVGAGI. The CDR3 covers 15 residues. V lost 1 base and J 8 bases, leaving 17 bases between the germline ends.

J is TRBJ2-3 and V is TRBV7-9; tentatively, D is TRBD1 (5 bases). Trimming shortened V by 4 bases and J by 4 bases, and 12 bases separated the two germline ends. The CDR3 covers 14 residues. From germline, CDR1 is SEHNR and CDR2 FQNEAQ (reference sequence). The CDR3 reads CASSSTEGADTQYF. The CDR3 DNA reads TGTGCCAGCAGCTCGACAGAAGGGGCAGATACGCAGTATTTT.

The rearrangement uses TRBV7-6 and TRBJ2-1; the match to TRBD1 covers 11 bases. The trim removed 3 bases at V and 8 bases at J, leaving 6 bases unmatched. Germline lookup yields CDR1 SGHVS and CDR2 FNYEAQ. This CDR3 is built from 15 residues. Here the CDR3 DNA reads TGTGCCAGCAGCTTGGGACAGGGGGGCCGAGATGAGCAGTTCTTC. As protein: CASSLGQGGRDEQFF.

This clone was found many times. The chain combines TRBV28 with TRBJ1-5; D remains unclear. The germline gives CDR1 MDHEN, CDR2 SYDVKM. The CDR3 has 15 residues. V was cut by 1 base and J by 7 bases, with 14 bases left in between. The DNA for the CDR3 is TGTGCCAGCAGTTTATATGCCGAATCGAGACAGCCCCAGCATTTT. Residues: CASSLYAESRQPQHF.

The rearrangement joins TRBV27 to TRBJ1-1; D is unresolved. This CDR3 region has 14 residues. The V and J ends lost 4 bases and 2 bases respectively, with 11 bases between them. Germline CDR1 reads MNHEY; CDR2 reads SMNVEV (reference sequence). CDR3 residues: CASSSPGRNTEAFF. In nucleotides, the CDR3 is TGTGCCAGCAGTTCCCCGGGAAGAAACACTGAAGCTTTCTTT.

J is TRBJ1-2 and V is TRBV12-3 or TRBV12-4; no clear D. The CDR3 has 12 amino acids. Trimming took off 6 bases at V and 8 bases at J, with 13 bases between the two ends. CDR3 coding DNA: TGTGCCAGCAGCGTGAACAGCCTCGGCTACACCTTC. It encodes CASSVNSLGYTF.

This chain uses TRBV11-3 with TRBJ2-1, with a possible D match to TRBD2 (5 bases). Germline CDR1 SGHNT, CDR2 YENEEA. V dropped 3 bases and J dropped 8 bases, with 11 bases sitting between them. The CDR3 is 13 amino acids. CDR3 nucleotides: TGTGCCAGCAGCTTGGGCGAGGGCTATGAGCAGTTCTTC. This codes for CASSLGEGYEQFF.

V usage is TRBV13 and J usage is TRBJ2-1; 9 bases map to TRBD1. Trimming at V came to 4 bases and at J to 8 bases, leaving 12 bases not matched to a gene. From germline, CDR1 is PRHDT and CDR2 FYEKMQ (reference sequence). This CDR3 is 16 amino acids long. CDR3 loop: CASSSKTGGARDEQFF. CDR3 in DNA: TGTGCCAGCAGCTCTAAAACAGGGGGCGCCAGGGATGAGCAGTTCTTC.

The DNA of the CDR3 is TGTGCCAGCAGCGGTGGACAGGGTGGGGTTGCAACTAATGAAAAACTGTTTTTT. It specifies CASSGGQGGVATNEKLFF. The V call is TRBV9, the J call TRBJ1-4, with TRBD1 matching 8 bases. The CDR3 covers 18 residues. J was trimmed by 0 bases and V by 3 bases; bases with no gene match: 10. Germline CDR1 is SGDLS and CDR2 is YYNGEE.

The sample holds one count of this clone. V gene TRBV15 combines with J gene TRBJ1-3, with a possible D match to TRBD1 (5 bases). Germline V lookup: CDR1 LNHNV, CDR2 YYDKDF (reference sequence). Trimming took 4 bases from V and 0 from J, leaving 10 bases between them. This CDR3 region has 15 residues. The DNA of the CDR3 is TGTGCCACCAGCATAGACAGAGGCTCTGGAAACACCATATATTTT. The encoded protein is CATSIDRGSGNTIYF.

The CDR3 DNA reads as TGCGCCAGCAGGGGACAGGGACTTGCAACTAATGAAAAACTGTTTTTT. This sequence encodes CASRGQGLATNEKLFF. This chain connects TRBV5-1 to TRBJ1-4; 9 positions match TRBD1. This CDR3 has 16 residues. Germline V gene lookup returns CDR1 SGHRS and CDR2 YFSETQ. With V trimmed by 5 bases and J by 0 bases, 5 bases remained unmatched.

This clone was recorded a few times. This rearrangement joins TRBV2 to TRBJ2-5, with D perhaps matching TRBD1 (6 bases). This CDR3 is built from 12 residues. Trimming removed 7 bases at V and 4 bases at J, with 10 bases between. Germline CDR1 reads SNHLY; CDR2 reads FYNNEI. The CDR3 here is CASNRDIETQYF. Written as DNA, the CDR3 is TGTGCCAGCAACCGGGACATAGAGACCCAGTACTTC.

This chain's CDR3 is CAVSDGVGSNQPQHF. The CDR3 nucleotides are TGTGCCGTATCTGACGGGGTTGGGAGCAATCAGCCCCAGCATTTT. The chain joins TRBV28 to TRBJ1-5; D remains unclear. Germline V lookup: CDR1 MDHEN, CDR2 SYDVKM. The CDR3 totals 15 residues. V was pared by 11 bases and J by 1 base, with 18 bases between.

V gene TRBV30 combines with J gene TRBJ1-1, with D perhaps matching TRBD1 (5 bases). The germline gives CDR1 GTSNPN, CDR2 SVGIG (reference sequence). The CDR3 spans 17 residues. Trimming cost V 1 base and J 0 bases, with 18 bases left between them. Here the CDR3 DNA reads TGTGCCTGGAGTGGGGGGAGGATGGGGCCTATGAACACTGAAGCTTTCTTT. This gives the protein CAWSGGRMGPMNTEAFF.